This T cell receptor beta chain was sequenced for a study of CD8 T cells in Susac syndrome. The TEMRA cells underwent FACS enrichment, while the CD8+ and CD4+ T cells underwent negative isolation. CDR3 length: 14 residues. V gave up 7 bases and J gave up 7 bases; unmatched junction bases: 14. CDR1 and CDR2 (germline): SQVTM, ANQGSEA. The RNA input was about 0.45 to 1 ug, and it was reverse transcribed with random hexamers. With immunoSEQ multiplex PCR, TCR beta CDR3 was amplified across 54 Vbeta and 13 Jbeta. TCRdb ran MiXCR on the immunoSEQ multiplex PCR reads and lists one entry per CDR3 protein. The sample holds some 77,000 distinct CDR3 sequences, 93% seen once.

The chain links TRBV29-1 to TRBJ2-5, with 8 positions matching TRBD1. The receptor was derived from a human donor with Susac syndrome. Sequenced input: CD4+ T cells from PBMCs. The CDR3 spells CSARTQGASGTQYF. CDR3 bases: TGCAGCGCTCGAACCCAGGGGGCGAGTGGGACCCAGTACTTC.